Described below is a single T cell receptor beta chain sequence and its context. Antigen specificity is unknown. Because the library targeted alpha chains, this beta chain is an off-target read whose size means little. Every individual TCR cDNA molecule carried its own unique molecular identifier, which allowed correction of PCR and sequencing errors. TCRdb passed the 5' RACE reads through MiXCR, listing each CDR3 protein once. The sample includes about 10,000 distinct CDR3 sequences, roughly 56% of them seen just once. This sample is drawn from a study of spatial heterogeneity in lung cancer. Study-level points and caveats: Tumor T cells had an estimated coverage that came to approximately 7% for alpha chains and about 13% for beta chains. It was found that expanded intratumoral alpha and beta TCR counts tracked tumor mutation counts.

Germline lookup yields CDR1 MDHEN and CDR2 SYDVKM. V was pared by 6 bases and J by 5 bases, with 10 bases between. The CDR3 covers 12 residues. This sample's time point: sample taken at primary tumor resection. V gene TRBV28 combines with J gene TRBJ1-2; no definite D call. The sequenced sample was lung tumor tissue, obtained at surgery. The receptor was derived from a female donor with early-stage non-small cell lung cancer. The CDR3, as DNA: TGTGCCAGCAGCCGTAGAGAATATGGCTACACCTTC. Its translation is CASSRREYGYTF.